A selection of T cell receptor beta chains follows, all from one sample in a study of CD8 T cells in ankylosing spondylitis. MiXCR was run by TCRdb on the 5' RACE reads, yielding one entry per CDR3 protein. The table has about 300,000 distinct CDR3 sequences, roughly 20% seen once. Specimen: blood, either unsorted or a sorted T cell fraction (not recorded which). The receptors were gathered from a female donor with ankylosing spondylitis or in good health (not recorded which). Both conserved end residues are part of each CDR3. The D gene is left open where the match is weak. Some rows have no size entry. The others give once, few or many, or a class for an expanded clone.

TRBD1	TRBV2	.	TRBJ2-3	TGTGCCAGCTCCGAGGACAGGGCTAACACAGATACGCAGTATTTT	CASSEDRANTDTQYF
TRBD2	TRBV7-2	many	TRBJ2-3	TGTGCCAGCAGTCAACGGGGGGTCGGCACAGATACGCAGTATTTT	CASSQRGVGTDTQYF
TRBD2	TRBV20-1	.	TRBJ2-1	TGCAGTGCTAGAGATGGGGTGGCTAGCGGGAGAAATGAGCAGTTCTTC	CSARDGVASGRNEQFF
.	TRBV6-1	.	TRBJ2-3	TGTGCCAGCAGTGGCAACCCTCGGGGGCCCTGGGGGACAGATACGCAGTATTTT	CASSGNPRGPWGTDTQYF
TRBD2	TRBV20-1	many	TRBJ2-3	TGCAGTGCTAGAGATCGTAAAGCGGGAAGAGATACGCAGTATTTT	CSARDRKAGRDTQYF
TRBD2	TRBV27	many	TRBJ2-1	TGTGCCAGCAGTCGAAAGGGACTAGCGCACCCCTACAATGAGCAGTTCTTC	CASSRKGLAHPYNEQFF
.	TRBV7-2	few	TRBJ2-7	TGTGCCAGCAGCTTAAAAGGATACGAGCAGTACTTC	CASSLKGYEQYF
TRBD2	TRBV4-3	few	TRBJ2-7	TGCGCCAGCAGTCGAACGGCGGGAGGTGGGTCCTACGAGCAGTACTTC	CASSRTAGGGSYEQYF
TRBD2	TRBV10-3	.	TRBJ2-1	TGTGCCATCTTTAGCGGGAGTGGCTACAATGAGCAGTTCTTC	CAIFSGSGYNEQFF
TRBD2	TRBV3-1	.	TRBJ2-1	TGTGCCAGCAGCCCCCACGGCGGGAGGGCCAATGAGCAGTTCTTC	CASSPHGGRANEQFF
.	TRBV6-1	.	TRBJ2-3	TGTGCCAGCACCGAAAGGGGTTGGGGCGCAGATACGCAGTATTTT	CASTERGWGADTQYF
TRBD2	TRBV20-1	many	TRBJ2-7	TGCAGTGCTAACGAGGCTAGCGGGAATTTGGGCTACGAGCAGTACTTC	CSANEASGNLGYEQYF
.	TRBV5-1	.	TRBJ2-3	TGCGCCAGCAGCCTGATTATGGAAGATACGCAGTATTTT	CASSLIMEDTQYF
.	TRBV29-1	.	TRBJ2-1	TGCAGCGTTGAGGTGGGGGCGAATGAGCAGTTCTTC	CSVEVGANEQFF
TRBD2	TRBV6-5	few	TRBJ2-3	TGTGCCAGCAGTTACTCGATACCGGGACTAGCGGGAGAAGGGGATACGCAGTATTTT	CASSYSIPGLAGEGDTQYF
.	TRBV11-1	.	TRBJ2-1	TGTGCCAGCAGCCCGGACTTTAGGGATGAGCAGTTCTTC	CASSPDFRDEQFF
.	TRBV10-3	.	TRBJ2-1	TGTGCCATCAGTGAGCGACCTATCGAAGGTAATGAGCAGTTCTTC	CAISERPIEGNEQFF
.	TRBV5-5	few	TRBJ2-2	TGTGCCAGCAGTTTGGTAGAACGAACCGGGGAGCTGTTTTTT	CASSLVERTGELFF
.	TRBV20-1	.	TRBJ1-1	TGCAGTGCTAGTTTGTTTGGGATGACTGAAGCTTTCTTT	CSASLFGMTEAFF
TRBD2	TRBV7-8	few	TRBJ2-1	TGTGCCAGCAGCTCCGGGACTAGCGGGACGCATGAGCAGTTCTTC	CASSSGTSGTHEQFF
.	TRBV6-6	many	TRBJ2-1	TGTGCCAGCAGCAACTCGGGCAATGAGCAGTTCTTC	CASSNSGNEQFF
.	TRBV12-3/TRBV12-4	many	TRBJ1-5	TGTGCCAGCAGTTTGGGCTACGATCAGCCCCAGCATTTT	CASSLGYDQPQHF
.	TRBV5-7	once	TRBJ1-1	TGTGCCAGCAGCCGTTCACAGCCCCGGTTTGAAGCTTTCTTT	CASSRSQPRFEAFF
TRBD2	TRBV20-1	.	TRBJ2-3	TGCTGTGCTAGAGATGGGACTAGCGGGAGCACAGATACGCAGTATTTT	CCARDGTSGSTDTQYF
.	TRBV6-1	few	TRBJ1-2	TGTGCCAGCAGGGGGTCTAACCCTACTAACTATGGCTACACCTTC	CASRGSNPTNYGYTF
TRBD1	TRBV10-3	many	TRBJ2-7	TGTGCCATCAGCGAGGGGACAGGGGGAGTGGGTCGTACGTACGAGCAGTACTTC	CAISEGTGGVGRTYEQYF
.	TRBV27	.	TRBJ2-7	TGTGTCAGCAGTTTTAATAACAGAAGAGAGCAGTACTTC	CVSSFNNRREQYF
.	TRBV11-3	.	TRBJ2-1	TGTGCCAGCAGCGGAGGCGGAGTCGGCGACAATGAGCAGTTCTTC	CASSGGGVGDNEQFF
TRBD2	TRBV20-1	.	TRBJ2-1	TGCAGTTCTCGGACTAGCGGGAGGGCCCGGGTCAATGAGCAGTTCTTC	CSSRTSGRARVNEQFF
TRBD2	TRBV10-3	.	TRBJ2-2	TGTGCCATCAGTGAGTCGATAGCGGGACAGAACACCGGGGAGCTGTTTTTT	CAISESIAGQNTGELFF
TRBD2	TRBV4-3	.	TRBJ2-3	TGCGCCAGCAGCCAAGGGGCACTAGCGGGTCGGGATACGCAGTATTTT	CASSQGALAGRDTQYF
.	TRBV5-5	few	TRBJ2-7	TGTGCCAGCAGCTTGGGGTTTAGCGAGACCTACGAGCAGTACTTC	CASSLGFSETYEQYF
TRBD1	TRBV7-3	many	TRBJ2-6	TGTGCCAGCGGGACAGTGTTCTCTGGGGCCAACGTCCTGACTTTC	CASGTVFSGANVLTF
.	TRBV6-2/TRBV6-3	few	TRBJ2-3	TGTGCCAGCAGTTTCCGGGAGCACCTTGATACGCAGTATTTT	CASSFREHLDTQYF
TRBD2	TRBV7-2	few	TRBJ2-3	TGTGCCAGCAGCTCCCGGACTAGCGGGAAGGGAGATACGCAGTATTTT	CASSSRTSGKGDTQYF
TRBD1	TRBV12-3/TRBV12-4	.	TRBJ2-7	TGTGCCAGCAGTTTCACGGGACAGGGGAGCTACGATCAGTACTTC	CASSFTGQGSYDQYF
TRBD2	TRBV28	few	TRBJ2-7	TGTGCCAGCAGGAAGAGCGGGGGAGCCTACGAGCAGTACTTC	CASRKSGGAYEQYF
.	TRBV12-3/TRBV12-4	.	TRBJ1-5	TGTGCCAGCAGCCGGGGGAATCGCAATCAGCCCCAGCATTTT	CASSRGNRNQPQHF
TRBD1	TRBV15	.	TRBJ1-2	TGTGCCACCAGCACTTACCGGGACAGGGGGAAGATCACCTTC	CATSTYRDRGKITF
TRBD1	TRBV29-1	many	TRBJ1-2	TGCAGCGTTCATATCAGGGGGCAGGGCTACACCTTC	CSVHIRGQGYTF
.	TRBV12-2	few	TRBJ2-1	TGTGCAAGTCGCTTGGGCGGGCCCCTGCGATACAATGAGCAGTTCTTC	CASRLGGPLRYNEQFF
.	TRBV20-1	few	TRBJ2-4	TGCAGTGCTCCCCTTCGAGGGCTAGCCAAAAACATTCAGTACTTC	CSAPLRGLAKNIQYF
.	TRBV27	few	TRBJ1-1	TGTGCCAGCAGTTTAAGGGGACGTCGAACTGAAGCTTTCTTT	CASSLRGRRTEAFF
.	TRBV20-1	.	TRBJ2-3	TGCAGTGCTAGAGGGACAGAAGATAGCACAGATACGCAGTATTTT	CSARGTEDSTDTQYF
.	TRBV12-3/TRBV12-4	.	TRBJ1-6	TGTGCCAGCAGACGAGGGACACTCTCCAGTTCACCCCTCCACTTT	CASRRGTLSSSPLHF
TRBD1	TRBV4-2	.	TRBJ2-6	TGTGCCAGCAGCCCACGGACAGGGGCTGGGGCCAACGTCCTGACTTTC	CASSPRTGAGANVLTF
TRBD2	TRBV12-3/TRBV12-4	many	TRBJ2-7	TGTGCCAGCAGTTTAAGTTCTAGCGGTAGTCCGTACTTC	CASSLSSSGSPYF
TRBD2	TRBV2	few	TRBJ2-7	TGTGCCAGCAGTACGCCCGGGACTAGCGGGAGATTCCCGGCCTACGAGCAGTACTTC	CASSTPGTSGRFPAYEQYF
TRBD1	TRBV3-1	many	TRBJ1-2	TGTGCCAGCAGCCGCGACAGGGGGGATGGCTACACCTTC	CASSRDRGDGYTF
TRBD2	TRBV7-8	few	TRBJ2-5	TGTGCCAGCAGTCTTCTAGCGGGAGGGCGAGAGACCCAGTACTTC	CASSLLAGGRETQYF
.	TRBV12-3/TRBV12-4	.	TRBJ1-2	TGTGCCAGCTCAACGTTGTGGCGGACGAACTATGGCTACACCTTC	CASSTLWRTNYGYTF
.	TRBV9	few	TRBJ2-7	TGTGCCAGCAGCGTAGGAGGTAGCGTCTCCTACGAGCAGTACTTC	CASSVGGSVSYEQYF
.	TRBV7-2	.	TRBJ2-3	TGTGCCAGCAGCTTAGGGTGGAGGACCAGAGATACGCAGTATTTT	CASSLGWRTRDTQYF